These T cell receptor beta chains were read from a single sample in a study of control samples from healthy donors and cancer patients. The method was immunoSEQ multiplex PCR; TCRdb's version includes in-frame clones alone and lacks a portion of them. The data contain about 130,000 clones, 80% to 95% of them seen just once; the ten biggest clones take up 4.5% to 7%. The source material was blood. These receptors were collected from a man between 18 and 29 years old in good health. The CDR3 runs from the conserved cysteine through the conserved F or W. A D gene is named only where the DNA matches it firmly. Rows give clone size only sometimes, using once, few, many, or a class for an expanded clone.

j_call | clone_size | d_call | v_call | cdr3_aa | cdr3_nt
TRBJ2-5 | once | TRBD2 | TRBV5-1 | CASSLGLAGGAPQETQYF | TGCGCCAGCAGCTTGGGGCTAGCGGGGGGCGCGCCCCAAGAGACCCAGTACTTC
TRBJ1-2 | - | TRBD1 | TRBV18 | CASSDRVGGYTF | TGTGCCAGCTCAGACAGGGTTGGCGGCTACACCTTC
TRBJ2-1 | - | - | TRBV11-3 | CASSLGGARSYNEQFF | TGTGCCAGCAGCTTAGGGGGCGCTAGGTCCTACAATGAGCAGTTCTTC
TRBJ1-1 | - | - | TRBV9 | CASSVGGGDLEAFF | TGTGCCAGCAGCGTAGGAGGAGGGGACCTTGAAGCTTTCTTT
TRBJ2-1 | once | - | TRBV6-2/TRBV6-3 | CASSYSEGKYNEQFF | TGTGCCAGCAGTTACTCAGAGGGCAAGTACAATGAGCAGTTCTTC
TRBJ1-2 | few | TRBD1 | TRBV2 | CASTGTGTHYGYTF | TGTGCCAGCACCGGGACAGGGACCCACTATGGCTACACCTTC
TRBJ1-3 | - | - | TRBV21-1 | CASSNGRELSGNTIYF | TGTGCCAGCAGCAACGGACGGGAACTCTCTGGAAACACCATATATTTT
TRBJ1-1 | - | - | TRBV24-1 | CATSDNGGKAFF | TGTGCCACCAGTGATAATGGAGGGAAGGCTTTCTTT
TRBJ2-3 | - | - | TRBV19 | CASKGADTQYF | TGTGCCAGTAAGGGGGCAGATACGCAGTATTTT
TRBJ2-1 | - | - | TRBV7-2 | CASSLYLGYNEQFF | TGTGCCAGCAGCTTATATCTAGGCTACAATGAGCAGTTCTTC
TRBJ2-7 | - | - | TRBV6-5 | CASSYSIGGHYEQYF | TGTGCCAGCAGTTACTCGATTGGGGGGCACTACGAGCAGTACTTC
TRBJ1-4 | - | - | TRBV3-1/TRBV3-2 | CASSPNGEKLFF | TGTGCCAGCAGCCCCAACGGAGAAAAACTGTTTTTT
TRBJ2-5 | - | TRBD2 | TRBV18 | CASSPGLADLQETQYF | TGTGCCAGCTCACCCGGACTAGCGGATCTCCAAGAGACCCAGTACTTC
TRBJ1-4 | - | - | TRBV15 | CATLRSAEEKLFF | TGTGCCACCCTCCGATCTGCAGAGGAAAAACTGTTTTTT
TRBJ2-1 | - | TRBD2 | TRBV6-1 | CASSVGYGGGLDIPNEQFF | TGTGCCAGCAGTGTGGGATACGGGGGGGGACTAGATATACCTAATGAGCAGTTCTTC
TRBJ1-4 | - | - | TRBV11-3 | CASSLDPPGSVEKLFF | TGTGCCAGCAGCTTAGATCCTCCGGGGTCAGTCGAAAAACTGTTTTTT
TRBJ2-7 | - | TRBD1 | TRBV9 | CASSVGSGGFYEQYF | TGTGCCAGCAGCGTGGGGTCAGGGGGATTCTACGAGCAGTACTTC
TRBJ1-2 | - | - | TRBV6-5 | CASTRTPNYGYTF | TGTGCCAGCACTCGCACCCCTAACTATGGCTACACCTTC
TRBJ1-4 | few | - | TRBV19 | CASNRQGKGKLFF | TGTGCCAGTAACCGGCAGGGGAAGGGAAAACTGTTTTTT
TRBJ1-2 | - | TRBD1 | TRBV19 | CASSLTGQRSDGYTF | TGTGCCAGTAGTCTCACGGGACAGCGTTCGGATGGCTACACCTTC
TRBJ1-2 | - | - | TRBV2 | CASSDRGDGYTF | TGTGCCAGCAGTGACCGAGGGGATGGCTACACCTTC
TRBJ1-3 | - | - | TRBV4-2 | CASSQEWGRGNTIYF | TGTGCCAGCAGCCAAGAATGGGGCAGAGGAAACACCATATATTTT
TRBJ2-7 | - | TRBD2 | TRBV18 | CASSPSSGATYEQYF | TGTGCCAGCTCACCCTCTAGCGGGGCCACCTACGAGCAGTACTTC
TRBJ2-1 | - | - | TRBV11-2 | CASSVRGDRSYNEQFF | TGTGCCAGCAGCGTGAGGGGGGACAGATCCTACAATGAGCAGTTCTTC
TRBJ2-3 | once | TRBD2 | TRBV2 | CASSEGLAGGLWGTDTQYF | TGTGCCAGCAGTGAAGGACTAGCGGGGGGGCTATGGGGCACAGATACGCAGTATTTT
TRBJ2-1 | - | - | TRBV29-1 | CSVGGTGSYNEQFF | TGCAGCGTGGGAGGGACAGGCTCCTACAATGAGCAGTTCTTC
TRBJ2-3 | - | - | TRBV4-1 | CASSLLPTGGPTDTQYF | TGCGCCAGCAGCCTACTACCGACCGGGGGCCCCACAGATACGCAGTATTTT
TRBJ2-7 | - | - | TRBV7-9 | CASSTRQVYEQYF | TGTGCCAGCAGCACCCGACAGGTCTACGAGCAGTACTTC
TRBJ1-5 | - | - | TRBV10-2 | CASSADLYSNQPQHF | TGCGCCAGCAGTGCCGACTTATATAGCAATCAGCCCCAGCATTTT
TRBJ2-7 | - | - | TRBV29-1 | CSVEDALSYEQYF | TGCAGCGTTGAAGATGCGCTATCCTACGAGCAGTACTTC
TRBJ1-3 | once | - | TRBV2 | CASSDWVRVSGNTIYF | TGTGCCAGCAGTGATTGGGTCAGGGTCTCTGGAAACACCATATATTTT
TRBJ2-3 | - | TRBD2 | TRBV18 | CASSPRTSGGTSTDTQYF | TGTGCCAGCTCACCACGAACTAGCGGGGGCACTAGCACAGATACGCAGTATTTT
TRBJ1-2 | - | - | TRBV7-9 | CASSFSSSTGGDYGYTF | TGTGCCAGCAGCTTTTCCAGCTCCACCGGTGGCGACTATGGCTACACCTTC
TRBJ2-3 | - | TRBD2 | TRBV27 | CASSLKALWAGGPDTQYF | TGTGCCAGCAGTTTAAAGGCCCTCTGGGCGGGGGGGCCAGATACGCAGTATTTT
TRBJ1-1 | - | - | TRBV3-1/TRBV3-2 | CASSQEPFLEAFF | TGTGCCAGCAGCCAAGAGCCCTTTTTAGAAGCTTTCTTT
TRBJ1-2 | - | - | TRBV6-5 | CASTTGEYGYTF | TGTGCCAGCACGACGGGGGAGTATGGCTACACCTTC
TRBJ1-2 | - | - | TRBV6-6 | CASSSLRDVGRGYTF | TGTGCCAGCAGTTCCCTCCGGGACGTGGGAAGGGGCTACACCTTC
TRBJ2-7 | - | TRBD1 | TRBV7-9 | CASSLAGTGKIHEQYF | TGTGCCAGCAGCTTAGCCGGGACAGGGAAGATCCACGAGCAGTACTTC
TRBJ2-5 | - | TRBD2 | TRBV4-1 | CASSHGTSGGETQYF | TGCGCCAGCAGCCACGGGACTAGCGGGGGGGAGACCCAGTACTTC
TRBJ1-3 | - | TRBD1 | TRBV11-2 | CASSWGQGSGNTIYF | TGTGCCAGCAGCTGGGGACAGGGCTCTGGAAACACCATATATTTT
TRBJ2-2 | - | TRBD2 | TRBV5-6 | CASSLELAGGLTGELFF | TGTGCCAGCAGCTTGGAACTAGCGGGGGGCCTCACCGGGGAGCTGTTTTTT
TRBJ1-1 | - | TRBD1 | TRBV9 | CASSVTGTATLNTEAFF | TGTGCCAGCAGCGTGACCGGGACAGCGACCCTGAACACTGAAGCTTTCTTT
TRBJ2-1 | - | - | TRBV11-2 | CASSTARGRTNEQFF | TGTGCCAGCAGCACCGCGCGGGGACGGACGAATGAGCAGTTCTTC
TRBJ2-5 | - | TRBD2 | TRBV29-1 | CSVEAAGETQYF | TGCAGCGTTGAGGCAGCGGGGGAGACCCAGTACTTC
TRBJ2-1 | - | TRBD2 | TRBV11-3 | CASSLGRGGREQFF | TGTGCCAGCAGCTTAGGACGGGGGGGCCGGGAGCAGTTCTTC
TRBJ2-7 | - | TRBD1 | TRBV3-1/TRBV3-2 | CASSGTEYEQYF | TGTGCCAGCAGCGGGACAGAATACGAGCAGTACTTC